This T cell receptor (beta chain) was recorded in a study of cytomegalovirus exposure and HLA in healthy donors. In the study overall: The use of the same platform for the roughly 110 validation repertoires and the 550 to 850 first-cohort repertoires was reported by a later analysis.

Germline CDR1 SNHLY, CDR2 FYNNEI. The length of the CDR3 is 12 residues. Trimming shortened V by 8 bases and J by 3 bases, and 9 bases separated the two germline ends. Comments on this clone: No antigen is known for it.

Overall study findings and caveats: The study flagged some 170 TCR beta chains as cytomegalovirus-associated.

Data came from immunoSEQ multiplex PCR; TCRdb stores just in-frame clones and leaves some out. The profile covers about 110,000 clones, with under 85% appearing a single time and 3% taken by the ten largest. The gene calls are TRBV2 and TRBJ2-3; D is perhaps TRBD2 (5 bases). The specimen sequenced was PBMCs. This receptor was obtained from a woman under 30 in good health and CMV-seronegative. CDR3 DNA sequence: TGTGCCAGCTTCACGGGGACAGATACGCAGTATTTT. Its translation is CASFTGTDTQYF.